This TCR beta chain is drawn from a study of graft-versus-host responses after intestinal transplantation. Study information: The whole recipient group had anti-thymocyte globulin induction followed by tacrolimus and steroids for roughly three years.

Whole-study findings and limits: Circulating GvH clone levels at their peak were associated with HvG declines (early post-transplant). Detection of GvH clones occurred in recipient marrow, and some had their first appearance in ileum or blood.

On this clone itself: Its antigen is undetermined.

Generated by immunoSEQ multiplex PCR, the TCRdb table keeps only in-frame clones and is missing some. The sample carries about 100,000 clones, roughly 90% recorded once. CDR1 MNHNS and CDR2 SASEGT come from the germline V gene. This CDR3 contains 14 residues. The V gene end was trimmed by 3 bases and the J gene end by 5 bases; junction bases not matched to a gene: 4. The chain joins TRBV6-1 to TRBJ2-5; 9 nucleotides line up with TRBD1. Sample: unstimulated CD4+ T cells sorted from spleen or lymph node cells, taken before transplant. This clonotype was sampled from a human donor who was the organ donor for an intestinal transplant. CDR3 bases: TGTGCCAGCAGTGAGGTGGGACAGGGTGAGACCCAGTACTTC. Amino acid sequence: CASSEVGQGETQYF.